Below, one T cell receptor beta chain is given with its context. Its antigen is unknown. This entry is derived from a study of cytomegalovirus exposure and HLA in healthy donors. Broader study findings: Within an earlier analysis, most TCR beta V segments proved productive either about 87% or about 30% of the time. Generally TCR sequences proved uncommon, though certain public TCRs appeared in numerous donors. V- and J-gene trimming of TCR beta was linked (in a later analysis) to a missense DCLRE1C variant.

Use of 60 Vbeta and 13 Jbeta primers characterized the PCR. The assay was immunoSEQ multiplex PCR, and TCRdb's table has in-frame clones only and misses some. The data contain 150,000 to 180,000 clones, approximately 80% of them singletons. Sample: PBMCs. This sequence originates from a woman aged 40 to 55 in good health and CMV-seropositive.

The CDR3 spells CASSPLENYEQYF. Written as DNA, the CDR3 is TGTGCCAGCTCACCACTGGAGAACTACGAGCAGTACTTC. The chain is built from TRBV18 and TRBJ2-7; D gene ambiguous. The V gene lost 1 base and the J gene lost 3 bases, with 7 bases spanning the gap. The germline gives CDR1 KGHSH, CDR2 LQKENI. The CDR3 contains 13 residues.